Shown below are 19 T cell receptor beta chains from a single sample sequenced in a study of spatial heterogeneity in lung cancer. MiXCR, applied by TCRdb to the 5' RACE reads, yields one record per CDR3 protein. The sample consists of about 3,700 distinct CDR3 sequences, 20% to 30% of them appearing once. Time point denoted: sample taken at primary tumor resection. Sequencing was performed on whole RNA extracted from tumor and nontumor lung tissue, or from frozen PBMC, and the material was left unsorted. The sample here was normal lung tissue next to the tumor, taken at surgery. These TCRs come from a male donor with early-stage non-small cell lung cancer.

The chain carries TRBV11-2 and TRBJ2-1; D is possibly TRBD2 (6 bases). The CDR3 totals 16 residues. CDR1 and CDR2 (germline): SGHAT, FQNNGV. V dropped 0 bases and J dropped 2 bases, with 11 bases sitting between them. The CDR3 protein is CASSLDLGLTYNEQFF. Written as DNA, the CDR3 is TGTGCCAGCAGCTTAGATCTTGGACTAACCTACAATGAGCAGTTCTTC.

V gene TRBV6-5 combines with J gene TRBJ2-5, with 9 bases that match TRBD1. Germline loops: CDR1 MNHEY, CDR2 SVGAGI. V was pared by 4 bases and J by 6 bases, with 6 bases of the junction left unmatched. The CDR3 is made up of 14 amino acids. CDR3 loop: CASSSGQGLKTQYF. The CDR3 region has the DNA TGTGCCAGCAGTTCCGGACAGGGGTTAAAGACCCAGTACTTC.

This clonotype is deemed large. The V call is TRBV11-2, the J call TRBJ2-3; 8 bases match TRBD2. V shed 4 bases, J shed 6 bases, and the junction held 9 bases outside the gene matches. Germline CDR1 and CDR2: SGHAT and FQNNGV. The CDR3 loop spans 15 amino acids. Here the CDR3 reads CASSSGTRGSDTQYF. CDR3 in DNA: TGTGCCAGCAGCTCCGGGACTAGGGGGTCGGATACGCAGTATTTT.

V usage is TRBV20-1 and J usage is TRBJ2-1; 9 bases agree with TRBD2. Germline CDR1 and CDR2: DFQATT and SNEGSKA (reference sequence). Trimming removed 6 bases from V and 13 bases from J; junction bases left unmatched: 7. The CDR3 spans 11 residues. This CDR3 reads CSARVAGAQFF. The CDR3 bases are TGCAGTGCCAGGGTAGCGGGAGCCCAGTTCTTC.

This clonotype appeared a few times. This chain joins TRBV9 and TRBJ2-1; 10 nucleotides agree with TRBD1. Germline V gene sequence: CDR1 SGDLS, CDR2 YYNGEE. The ends lost 4 bases at V and 7 bases at J; junction bases unmatched: 8. CDR3 length: 15 amino acids. The CDR3 protein is CASSTGTGVWNEQFF. CDR3 bases: TGTGCCAGCAGCACCGGGACAGGGGTTTGGAATGAGCAGTTCTTC.

By share of the sample, this clonotype is medium-sized (0.01 to 0.1%). For the CDR3, the DNA is TGTGCCGCCGGCAATGTCCCCGGGGGCACCGGGGAGCTGTTTTTT. Translated, it gives CAAGNVPGGTGELFF. The V and J genes are TRBV10-3 and TRBJ2-2, with D maybe TRBD2 (6 bases). The CDR3 is 15 amino acids. The germline V and J ends were trimmed by 11 bases and 4 bases, with 20 bases remaining between them. Germline values: CDR1 ENHRY, CDR2 SYGVKD.

This chain connects TRBV12-3 or TRBV12-4 to TRBJ2-2; 7 nucleotides agree with TRBD1. The CDR3 runs 14 residues. The J segment lost 4 bases and the V segment lost 6 bases, leaving 5 bases of the junction unmatched. CDR3 in amino acids: CASRGQAPTGELFF. The CDR3 region has the DNA TGTGCCAGCAGAGGACAGGCGCCCACCGGGGAGCTGTTTTTT.

This clonotype is termed medium-sized. The rearrangement joins TRBV19 to TRBJ2-3, with D unresolved. The length of the CDR3 is 14 residues. V shed 4 bases and J shed 3 bases, with 11 bases lying between them. CDR1 is LNHDA and CDR2 is SQIVND in the germline V gene (reference sequence). The CDR3 coding sequence is TGTGCCAGTAGTAGCTTAGCTGGTACAGATACGCAGTATTTT. Translated: CASSSLAGTDTQYF.

By sample share, this clonotype is medium-sized. CDR3 amino acids: CASSETGYEKLFF. CDR3 nucleotide sequence: TGTGCCAGCAGTGAAACAGGGTACGAAAAACTGTTTTTT. The V call is TRBV6-1, the J call TRBJ1-4; maybe TRBD1 (6 bases). V gave up 2 bases and J gave up 8 bases, with 9 bases separating them. The CDR3 runs to 13 residues. Per the germline V gene, CDR1 is MNHNS and CDR2 is SASEGT.

By its share, this clonotype is medium-sized (0.01 to 0.1%). This chain links TRBV20-1 with TRBJ2-5, with TRBD1 matching over 7 bases. V shed 3 bases and J 2 bases; nucleotides not matched to a gene: 0. Germline V CDR1 and CDR2: DFQATT, SNEGSKA (reference sequence). The CDR3 is 12 amino acids. CDR3 sequence (DNA): TGCAGTGCTAGGGGACAGCAAGAGACCCAGTACTTC. Protein product: CSARGQQETQYF.

This clonotype showed up many times. J is TRBJ2-3 and V is TRBV25-1; no clear D gene. The CDR3 is 13 residues long. V was cut by 4 bases and J by 0 bases, with 5 bases left in between. Germline CDR1 reads MGHDK; CDR2 reads SYGVNS. CDR3 in DNA: TGTGCCAGCAGTGGCTTAAGCACAGATACGCAGTATTTT. Translation: CASSGLSTDTQYF.

By sample fraction, this clonotype is medium-sized (0.01 to 0.1%). The chain couples TRBV20-1 to TRBJ2-1; unclear D gene. Germline V gene data show CDR1 as DFQATT and CDR2 as SNEGSKA (reference sequence). V lost 0 bases to trimming and J lost 6 bases, with 6 bases between them. The CDR3 contains 12 residues. CDR3 DNA sequence: TGCAGTGCTAGAGATCTGGGCAATGAGCAGTTCTTC. Translating it yields CSARDLGNEQFF.

At least ten counts were recorded for this clonotype. At one of its ends the junction is not consistent with the germline gene, which may arise from a read error. The V gene is TRBV5-1, the J gene TRBJ2-5; D unclear. The CDR3 spans 13 residues. Germline V gene sequence: CDR1 SGHRS, CDR2 YFSETQ. CDR3 sequence: CVSSLVEQETQYF. For the CDR3, the DNA is TGCGTCAGCAGCTTGGTCGAGCAAGAGACCCAGTACTTC.

V and J are TRBV11-2 and TRBJ2-2, with D possibly being TRBD1 (6 bases). Trimming left V 3 bases short and J 4 bases short, with 15 bases between. The CDR3 contains 16 residues. Looked up from germline, CDR1 is SGHAT and CDR2 is FQNNGV. In DNA, the CDR3 is TGTGCCAGCAGCTTCGCCAGGGGACGGGGCACCGGGGAGCTGTTTTTT. It yields the protein CASSFARGRGTGELFF.

This clonotype rates as medium-sized. The chain uses TRBV6-5 and TRBJ2-1; 13 nucleotides line up with TRBD2. Germline V CDR1 and CDR2: MNHEY, SVGAGI. Trimming at V came to 7 bases and at J to 8 bases, leaving 8 bases not matched to a gene. The CDR3 loop spans 15 amino acids. The CDR3 DNA is TGTGCCAGCAAGCCGCGACTAGCGGGAGGAGATGAGCAGTTCTTC. It is translated as CASKPRLAGGDEQFF.

This clonotype ranks as medium-sized. The V gene is TRBV5-1, the J gene TRBJ1-1; D gene ambiguous. Germline loops: CDR1 SGHRS, CDR2 YFSETQ. This CDR3 has 12 amino acids. V shed 4 bases and J shed 5 bases, with 9 bases lying between them. Written as DNA, the CDR3 is TGCGCCAGCAGCCCCCTTGGTACTGAAGCTTTCTTT. It codes for CASSPLGTEAFF.

Here the CDR3 reads CASSPDRGNEETQYF. Written as DNA, the CDR3 is TGCGCCAGCAGCCCGGACAGGGGGAACGAAGAGACCCAGTACTTC. V and J are TRBV5-1 and TRBJ2-5, with 10 nucleotides matching TRBD1. The CDR3 totals 15 residues. Germline V CDR1 and CDR2: SGHRS, YFSETQ. V trimming: 4 bases; J trimming: 3 bases; junction bases outside the gene matches: 6.

Here the CDR3 reads CASSLDGDTDTQYF. For the CDR3, the DNA is TGCGCCAGCAGCTTGGATGGAGACACAGATACGCAGTATTTT. The chain joins TRBV5-1 to TRBJ2-3, with D unclear. This CDR3 comprises 14 residues. Between the trimmed V and J ends, which lost 0 bases and 2 bases, there was a span of 7 bases. CDR1 is SGHRS, CDR2 YFSETQ, per germline.

This clonotype was seen at least ten times. This chain joins TRBV28 and TRBJ2-3; 11 bases agree with TRBD1. J was trimmed by 4 bases and V by 5 bases; bases with no gene match: 2. Germline CDR1 reads MDHEN; CDR2 reads SYDVKM. CDR3 length: 14 amino acids. The CDR3 bases are TGTGCCAGCAGTCGGACAGGGGGCCCAGATACGCAGTATTTT. This codes for CASSRTGGPDTQYF.